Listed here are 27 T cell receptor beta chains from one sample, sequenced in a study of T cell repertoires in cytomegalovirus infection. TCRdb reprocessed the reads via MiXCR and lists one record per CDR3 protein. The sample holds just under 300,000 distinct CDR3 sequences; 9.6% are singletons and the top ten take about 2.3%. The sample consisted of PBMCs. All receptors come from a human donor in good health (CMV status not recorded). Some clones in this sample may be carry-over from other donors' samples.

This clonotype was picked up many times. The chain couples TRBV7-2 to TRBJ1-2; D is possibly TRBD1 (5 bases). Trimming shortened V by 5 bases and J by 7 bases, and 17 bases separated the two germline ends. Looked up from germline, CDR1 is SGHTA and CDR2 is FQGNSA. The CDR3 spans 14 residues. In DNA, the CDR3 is TGTGCCAGCAGCATCCGGGACCCAAGGTCTGGCTACACCTTC. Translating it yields CASSIRDPRSGYTF. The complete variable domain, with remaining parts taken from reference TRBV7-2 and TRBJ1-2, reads GAGVSQSPSNKVTEKGKDVELRCDPISGHTALYWYRQSLGQGLEFLIYFQGNSAPDKSGLPSDRFSAERTGGSVSTLTIQRTQQEDSAVYLCASSIRDPRSGYTFGSGTRLTVV.

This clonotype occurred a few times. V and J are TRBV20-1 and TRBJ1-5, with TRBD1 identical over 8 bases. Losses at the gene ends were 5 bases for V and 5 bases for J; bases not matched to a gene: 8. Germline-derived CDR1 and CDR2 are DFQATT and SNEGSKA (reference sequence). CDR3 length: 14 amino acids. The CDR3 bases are TGCAGTGCTGGGGGACAGGCGAGCTATCAGCCCCAGCATTTT. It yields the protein CSAGGQASYQPQHF.

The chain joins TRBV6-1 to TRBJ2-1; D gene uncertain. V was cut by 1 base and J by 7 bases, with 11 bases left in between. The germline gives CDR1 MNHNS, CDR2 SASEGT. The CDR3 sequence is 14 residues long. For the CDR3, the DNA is TGTGCCAGCAGTGAAGGGCTGTCCGTGAATGAGCAGTTCTTC. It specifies CASSEGLSVNEQFF.

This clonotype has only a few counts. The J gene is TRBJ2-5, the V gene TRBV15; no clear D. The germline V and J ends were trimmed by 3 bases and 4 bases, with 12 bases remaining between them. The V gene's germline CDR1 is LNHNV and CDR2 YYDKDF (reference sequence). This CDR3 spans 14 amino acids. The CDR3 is CATSSGSLGETQYF. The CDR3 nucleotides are TGTGCCACCAGCAGCGGGTCTCTGGGAGAGACCCAGTACTTC. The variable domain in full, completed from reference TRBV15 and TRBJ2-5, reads DAMVIQNPRYQVTQFGKPVTLSCSQTLNHNVMYWYQQKSSQAPKLLFHYYDKDFNNEADTPDNFQSRRPNTSFCFLDIRSPGLGDTAMYLCATSSGSLGETQYFGPGTRLLVL.

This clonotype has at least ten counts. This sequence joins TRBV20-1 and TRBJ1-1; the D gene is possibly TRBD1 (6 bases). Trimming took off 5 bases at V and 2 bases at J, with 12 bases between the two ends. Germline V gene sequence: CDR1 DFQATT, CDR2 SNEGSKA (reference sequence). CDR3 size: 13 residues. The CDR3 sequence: CSAQGRRNTEAFF. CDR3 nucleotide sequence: TGCAGTGCTCAGGGGAGGAGAAACACTGAAGCTTTCTTT.

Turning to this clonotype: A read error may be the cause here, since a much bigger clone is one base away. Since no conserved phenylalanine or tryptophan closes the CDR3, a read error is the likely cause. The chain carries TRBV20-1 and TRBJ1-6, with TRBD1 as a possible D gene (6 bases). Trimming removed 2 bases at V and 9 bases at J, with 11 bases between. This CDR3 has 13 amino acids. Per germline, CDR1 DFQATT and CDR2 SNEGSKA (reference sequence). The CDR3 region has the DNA TGCAGTGCTAGACTGAACAGGGTTTCACCCCTCCACTCT. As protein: CSARLNRVSPLHS.

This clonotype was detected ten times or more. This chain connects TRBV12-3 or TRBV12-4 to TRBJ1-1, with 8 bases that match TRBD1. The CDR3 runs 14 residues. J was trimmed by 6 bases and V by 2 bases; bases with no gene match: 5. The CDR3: CASSLSGRGPEAFF. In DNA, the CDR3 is TGTGCCAGCAGTTTATCCGGCAGGGGGCCTGAAGCTTTCTTT.

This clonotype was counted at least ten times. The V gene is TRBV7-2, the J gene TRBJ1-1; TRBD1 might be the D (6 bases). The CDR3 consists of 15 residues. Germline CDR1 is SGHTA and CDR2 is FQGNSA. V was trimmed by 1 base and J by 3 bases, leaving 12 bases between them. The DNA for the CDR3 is TGTGCCAGCAGCTTAGAACAGGGATTTCACACTGAAGCTTTCTTT. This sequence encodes CASSLEQGFHTEAFF.

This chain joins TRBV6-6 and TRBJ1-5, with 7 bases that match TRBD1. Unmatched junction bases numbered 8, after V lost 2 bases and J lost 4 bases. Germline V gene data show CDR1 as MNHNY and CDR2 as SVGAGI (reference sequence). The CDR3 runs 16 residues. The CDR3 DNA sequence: TGTGCCAGCAGTTACGGACAGGTCAGCCCAAATCAGCCCCAGCATTTT. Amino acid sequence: CASSYGQVSPNQPQHF.

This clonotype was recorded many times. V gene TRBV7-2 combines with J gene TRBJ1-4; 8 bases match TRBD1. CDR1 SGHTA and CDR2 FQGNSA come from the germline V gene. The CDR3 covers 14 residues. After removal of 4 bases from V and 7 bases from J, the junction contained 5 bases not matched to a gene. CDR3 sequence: CASSSNRGFEKLFF. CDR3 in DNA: TGTGCCAGCAGCTCAAACAGGGGGTTTGAAAAACTGTTTTTT.

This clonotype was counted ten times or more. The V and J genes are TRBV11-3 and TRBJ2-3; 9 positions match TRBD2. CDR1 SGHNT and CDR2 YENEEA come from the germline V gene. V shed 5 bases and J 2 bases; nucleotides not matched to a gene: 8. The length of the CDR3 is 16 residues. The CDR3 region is CASSRAQRGDTDTQYF. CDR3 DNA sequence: TGTGCCAGCAGCCGAGCACAGCGGGGGGACACAGATACGCAGTATTTT.

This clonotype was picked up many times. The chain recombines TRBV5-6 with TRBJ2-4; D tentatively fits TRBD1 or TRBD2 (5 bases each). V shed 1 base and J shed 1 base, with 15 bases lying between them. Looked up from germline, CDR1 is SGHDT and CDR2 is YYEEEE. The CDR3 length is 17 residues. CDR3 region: CASSLLRATVAKNIQYF. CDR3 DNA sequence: TGTGCCAGCAGCTTGTTGAGGGCGACAGTTGCCAAAAACATTCAGTACTTC.

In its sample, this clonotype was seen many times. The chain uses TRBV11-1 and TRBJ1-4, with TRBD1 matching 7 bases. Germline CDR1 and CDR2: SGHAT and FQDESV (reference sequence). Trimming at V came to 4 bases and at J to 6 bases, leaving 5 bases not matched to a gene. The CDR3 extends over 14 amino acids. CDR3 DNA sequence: TGTGCCAGCAGCTCCGGGACAGCGTATGAAAAACTGTTTTTT. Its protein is CASSSGTAYEKLFF.

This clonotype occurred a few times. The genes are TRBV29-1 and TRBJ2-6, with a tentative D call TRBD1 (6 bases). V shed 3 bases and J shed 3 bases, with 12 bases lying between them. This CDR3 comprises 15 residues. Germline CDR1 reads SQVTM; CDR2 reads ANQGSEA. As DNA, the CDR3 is TGCAGCGTTGACCGGACAGTGGATGGGGCCAACGTCCTGACTTTC. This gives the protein CSVDRTVDGANVLTF.

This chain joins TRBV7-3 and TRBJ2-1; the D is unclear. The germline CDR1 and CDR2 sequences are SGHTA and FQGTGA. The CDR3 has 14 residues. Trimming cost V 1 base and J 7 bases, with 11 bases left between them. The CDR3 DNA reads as TGTGCCAGCAGCTTAAACGTCAGGCGAAATGAGCAGTTCTTC. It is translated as CASSLNVRRNEQFF. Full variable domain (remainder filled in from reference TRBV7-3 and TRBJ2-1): GAGVSQTPSNKVTEKGKYVELRCDPISGHTALYWYRQSLGQGPEFLIYFQGTGAADDSGLPNDRFFAVRPEGSVSTLKIQRTERGDSAVYLCASSLNVRRNEQFFGPGTRLTVL.

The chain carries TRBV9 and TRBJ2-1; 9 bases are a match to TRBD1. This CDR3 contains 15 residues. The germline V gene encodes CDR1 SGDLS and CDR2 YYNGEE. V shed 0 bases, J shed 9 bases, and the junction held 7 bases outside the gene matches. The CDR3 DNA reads TGTGCCAGCAGCGTAGACTACTCACAGGGGGCTGAGCAGTTCTTC. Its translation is CASSVDYSQGAEQFF.

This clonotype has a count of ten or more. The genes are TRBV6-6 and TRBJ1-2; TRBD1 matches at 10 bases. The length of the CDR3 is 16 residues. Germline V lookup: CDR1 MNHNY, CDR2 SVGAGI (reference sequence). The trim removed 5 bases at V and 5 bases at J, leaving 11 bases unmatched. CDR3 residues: CASSAPDRGQGYGYTF. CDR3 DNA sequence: TGTGCCAGCAGTGCACCCGACAGGGGGCAGGGTTATGGCTACACCTTC.

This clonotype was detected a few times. This CDR3 reads CSARADGTTPKETQYF. CDR3 nucleotide sequence: TGCAGTGCTAGAGCCGACGGGACTACCCCCAAAGAGACCCAGTACTTC. The V call is TRBV20-1, the J call TRBJ2-5, with 7 bases lining up with TRBD2. This CDR3 contains 16 residues. Trimming at V came to 1 base and at J to 3 bases, leaving 11 bases not matched to a gene. CDR1 DFQATT and CDR2 SNEGSKA come from the germline V gene (reference sequence).

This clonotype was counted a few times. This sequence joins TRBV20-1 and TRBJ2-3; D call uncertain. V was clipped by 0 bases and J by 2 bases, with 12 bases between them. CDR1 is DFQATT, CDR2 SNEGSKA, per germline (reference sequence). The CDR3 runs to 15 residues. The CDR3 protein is CSARDLQRSTDTQYF. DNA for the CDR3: TGCAGTGCTAGAGATCTGCAGAGATCCACAGATACGCAGTATTTT.

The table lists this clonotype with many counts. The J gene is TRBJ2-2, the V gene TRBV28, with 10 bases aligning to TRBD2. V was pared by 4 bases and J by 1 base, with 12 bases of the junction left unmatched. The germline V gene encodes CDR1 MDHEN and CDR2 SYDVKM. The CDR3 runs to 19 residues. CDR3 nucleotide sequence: TGTGCCAGCAGTTCATTAGGTCCTAGCGGGGGCGTGAACACCGGGGAGCTGTTTTTT. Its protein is CASSSLGPSGGVNTGELFF.

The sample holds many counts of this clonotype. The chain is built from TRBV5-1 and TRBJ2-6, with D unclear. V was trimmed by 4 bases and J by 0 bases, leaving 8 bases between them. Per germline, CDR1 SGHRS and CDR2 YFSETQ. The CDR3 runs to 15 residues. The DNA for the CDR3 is TGCGCCAGCAGCCCTGGGGACTCTGGGGCCAACGTCCTGACTTTC. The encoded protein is CASSPGDSGANVLTF.

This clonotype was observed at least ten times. CDR3 region: CASSDPGGSGAEAFF. The CDR3 nucleotides are TGTGCCAGCAGTGATCCAGGGGGGTCGGGCGCTGAAGCTTTCTTT. The V and J genes are TRBV28 and TRBJ1-1, with 7 bases lining up with TRBD1. The germline V gene encodes CDR1 MDHEN and CDR2 SYDVKM. The CDR3 covers 15 residues. With 5 bases clipped from V and 6 bases from J, the junction kept 12 bases outside the gene matches.

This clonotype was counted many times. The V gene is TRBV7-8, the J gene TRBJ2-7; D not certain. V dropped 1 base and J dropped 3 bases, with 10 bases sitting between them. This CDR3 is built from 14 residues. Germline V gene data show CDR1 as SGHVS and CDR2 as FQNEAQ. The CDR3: CASSLEPLGYEQYV. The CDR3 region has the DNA TGTGCCAGCAGCTTAGAGCCACTCGGCTACGAGCAGTACGTC.

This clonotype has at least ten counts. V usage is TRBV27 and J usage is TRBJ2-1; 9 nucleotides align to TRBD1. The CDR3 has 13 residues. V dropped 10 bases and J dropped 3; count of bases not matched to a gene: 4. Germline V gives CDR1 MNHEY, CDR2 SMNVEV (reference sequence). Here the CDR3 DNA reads TGTGCCACCTGGGACAGGGTCTACAATGAGCAGTTCTTC. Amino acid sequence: CATWDRVYNEQFF.

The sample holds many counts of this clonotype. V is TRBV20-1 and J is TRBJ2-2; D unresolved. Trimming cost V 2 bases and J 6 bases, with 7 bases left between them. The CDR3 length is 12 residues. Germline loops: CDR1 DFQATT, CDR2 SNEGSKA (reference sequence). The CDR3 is CSARWFAGELFF. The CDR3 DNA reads TGCAGTGCTAGATGGTTCGCCGGGGAGCTGTTTTTT.

This CDR3 is CSARDISSNYGYTF. The DNA for the CDR3 is TGCAGTGCTAGAGATATCAGCTCTAACTATGGCTACACCTTC. The chain combines TRBV20-1 with TRBJ1-2; D not resolved. The CDR3 totals 14 residues. Per germline, CDR1 DFQATT and CDR2 SNEGSKA (reference sequence). V dropped 0 bases and J dropped 0 bases, with 8 bases sitting between them.

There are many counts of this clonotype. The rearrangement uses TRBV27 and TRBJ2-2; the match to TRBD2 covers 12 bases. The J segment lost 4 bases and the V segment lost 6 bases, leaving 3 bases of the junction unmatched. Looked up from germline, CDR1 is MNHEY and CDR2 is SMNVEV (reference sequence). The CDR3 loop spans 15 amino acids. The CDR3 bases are TGTGCCAGCAGCCTAGCGGGGGGGGCCACCGGGGAGCTGTTTTTT. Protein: CASSLAGGATGELFF.